This TCR beta chain comes out of a study of identical twins. In TCRdb, the 5' RACE reads were re-called with MiXCR into one record per CDR3 protein. Among roughly 720,000 distinct CDR3 sequences listed, approximately 18% were seen once. Trimming removed 5 bases from V and 2 bases from J, with 13 bases in between. Germline lookup yields CDR1 SGHAT and CDR2 FQNNGV. This CDR3 is 15 amino acids long. This same sample was also part of a study on T cells expressing NK-cell markers.

This receptor was identified in a young woman in good health. J is TRBJ2-1 and V is TRBV11-2; maybe TRBD2 (6 bases). Sequenced: PBMCs. CDR3 amino acids: CASSHSGTPYNEQFF. The DNA for the CDR3 is TGTGCCAGCAGCCACTCCGGGACTCCCTACAATGAGCAGTTCTTC.